This is a list of T cell receptor beta chains from one sample in a study of blood T cells in healthy people across ages. TCRdb passed the 5' RACE reads through MiXCR, listing each CDR3 protein once. The data contain about 1,500,000 distinct CDR3 sequences, 28% of them singletons. What was sequenced was blood. These TCRs come from a woman aged 30 to 39 in good health. CDR3s include the opening cysteine and the closing phenylalanine or tryptophan. Fields, in order: J gene, V gene, D gene, clone size, CDR3 protein, CDR3 DNA. The D gene is left open where the match is weak. The size entry is marked missing in some rows and otherwise reads once, few, many or a size class.

>TRBJ2-1|TRBV12-3/TRBV12-4|TRBD2|NA
CASSFLWASGRATDNEQFF
TGTGCCAGCAGTTTCCTTTGGGCTAGCGGGAGGGCCACCGACAATGAGCAGTTCTTC
>TRBJ2-7|TRBV28|TRBD2|NA
CASSFQAGTYEQYF
TGTGCCAGCAGTTTCCAAGCGGGGACCTACGAGCAGTACTTC
>TRBJ1-5|TRBV7-2|NA|few
CASSPPLQPQHF
TGTGCCAGCAGCCCACCCCTGCAGCCCCAGCATTTT
>TRBJ2-5|TRBV30|TRBD1|NA
CAVTTGGGETQYF
TGTGCCGTTACCACAGGGGGCGGGGAGACCCAGTACTTC
>TRBJ1-1|TRBV7-3|TRBD1|NA
CASRRDRNTEAFF
TGTGCCAGCAGAAGGGACAGGAACACTGAAGCTTTCTTT
>TRBJ2-5|TRBV18|TRBD1|many
CASSQGDQETQYF
TGTGCCAGCAGCCAGGGGGACCAAGAGACCCAGTACTTC
>TRBJ1-2|TRBV4-1|NA|NA
CASRPLGRLGYTF
TGCGCCAGCAGACCCCTGGGTCGACTTGGCTACACCTTC
>TRBJ2-5|TRBV12-3/TRBV12-4|NA|many
CASSLRGSGVETQYF
TGTGCCAGCAGTTTACGGGGGAGCGGTGTAGAGACCCAGTACTTC
>TRBJ2-3|TRBV12-3/TRBV12-4|NA|few
CASSPDQTGTDTQYF
TGTGCCAGCAGTCCCGACCAGACAGGCACAGATACGCAGTATTTT
>TRBJ2-7|TRBV29-1|TRBD1|few
CSVGKWDREFYEQYF
TGCAGCGTAGGGAAGTGGGACAGGGAGTTCTACGAGCAGTACTTC
>TRBJ1-2|TRBV20-1|NA|NA
CSARDGGRTNYGYTF
TGCAGTGCTAGAGATGGGGGGAGAACTAACTATGGCTACACCTTC
>TRBJ2-7|TRBV7-2|NA|many
CASSPLLAGRPYEQYF
TGTGCCAGCAGCCCACTCCTGGCGGGCCGACCCTACGAGCAGTACTTC
>TRBJ2-7|TRBV29-1|TRBD2|many
CSAASGSTSNEQYF
TGCAGCGCTGCTAGCGGGAGCACCTCCAACGAGCAGTACTTC
>TRBJ2-7|TRBV21-1|NA|NA
CASSKAPQRGEQYF
TGTGCCAGCAGCAAAGCGCCACAGCGGGGGGAGCAGTACTTC
>TRBJ2-6|TRBV11-2|NA|few
CASSSPRGYGANVLTF
TGTGCCAGCAGCTCCCCGAGGGGGTACGGGGCCAACGTCCTGACTTTC
>TRBJ1-1|TRBV4-1|NA|NA
CASSQSGGTTAFEAFF
TGCGCCAGCAGCCAAAGTGGGGGAACCACTGCTTTCGAAGCTTTCTTT
>TRBJ2-3|TRBV20-1|NA|few
CSATRASSTDTQYF
TGCAGTGCCACGCGGGCTTCTTCGACAGATACGCAGTATTTT
>TRBJ1-2|TRBV7-9|NA|NA
CASKSTAEGYTF
TGTGCCAGCAAATCCACGGCTGAAGGCTACACCTTC
>TRBJ1-2|TRBV6-5|NA|NA
CASSSPSGPGENYGYTF
TGTGCCAGCAGTTCCCCGTCAGGGCCAGGAGAAAACTATGGCTACACCTTC
>TRBJ2-7|TRBV6-5|NA|NA
CASRRGDNEQYF
TGTGCCAGCAGACGGGGAGACAATGAGCAGTACTTC
>TRBJ2-1|TRBV11-3|NA|NA
CASSVQGLGNEQFF
TGTGCCAGCAGCGTACAGGGTCTTGGCAATGAGCAGTTCTTC
>TRBJ2-3|TRBV6-2/TRBV6-3|TRBD1|NA
CASNRDRLTDTQYF
TGTGCCAGCAACAGGGACAGACTCACAGATACGCAGTATTTT
>TRBJ2-6|TRBV12-3/TRBV12-4|NA|NA
CASSPRGSGSGANVLTF
TGTGCCAGCAGTCCCAGGGGCTCAGGCTCTGGGGCCAACGTCCTGACTTTC
>TRBJ1-2|TRBV10-2|NA|many
CASSESGHYYTF
TGCGCCAGCAGTGAGTCAGGGCACTACTACACCTTC
>TRBJ2-1|TRBV11-2|TRBD2|few
CASSPRGLAGLSYEQFF
TGTGCCAGCAGCCCACGGGGGCTAGCGGGACTGAGCTACGAGCAGTTCTTC
>TRBJ1-3|TRBV6-5|NA|NA
CASSYSRRASGNTIYF
TGTGCCAGCAGTTACAGTCGGAGGGCATCTGGAAACACCATATATTTT
>TRBJ2-1|TRBV28|NA|few
CASSPAGTLRGNEQFF
TGTGCCAGCAGTCCAGCCGGGACACTAAGAGGGAATGAGCAGTTCTTC
>TRBJ1-1|TRBV20-1|NA|NA
CSAREGTEAFF
TGCAGTGCTAGAGAAGGAACTGAAGCTTTCTTT
>TRBJ1-6|TRBV20-1|NA|NA
CSARLGKGGNNSPLHF
TGCAGTGCTAGACTCGGGAAGGGGGGCAATAATTCACCCCTCCACTTT
>TRBJ2-7|TRBV5-1|NA|many
CASSLGLEYEQYF
TGCGCCAGCAGCTTAGGACTGGAATACGAGCAGTACTTC
>TRBJ1-2|TRBV3-1|NA|NA
CASSLRDTTNYGYTF
TGTGCCAGCAGCCTCCGGGACACTACTAACTATGGCTACACCTTC
>TRBJ2-7|TRBV7-9|NA|NA
CASSTSGTPNYEQYF
TGTGCCAGCAGCACATCCGGGACCCCAAACTACGAGCAGTACTTC
>TRBJ1-2|TRBV2|NA|many
CASSRQDYGYTF
TGTGCCAGCAGCAGACAGGACTATGGCTACACCTTC
>TRBJ1-1|TRBV7-2|NA|NA
CASSLQIGDTEAFF
TGTGCCAGCAGCTTACAAATAGGGGACACTGAAGCTTTCTTT
>TRBJ2-1|TRBV4-3|TRBD2|NA
CASSQDSATSGLNEQFF
TGCGCCAGCAGCCAAGATAGTGCGACTAGCGGCCTTAATGAGCAGTTCTTC
>TRBJ2-5|TRBV12-3/TRBV12-4|TRBD1|NA
CASSPTPGQGQETQYF
TGTGCCAGCAGTCCCACCCCGGGACAGGGTCAAGAGACCCAGTACTTC
>TRBJ2-1|TRBV11-2|TRBD1|few
CASSLEGGQVGDEQFF
TGTGCCAGCAGCTTAGAGGGTGGACAGGTAGGAGATGAGCAGTTCTTC
>TRBJ2-3|TRBV20-1|TRBD1|NA
CSARASGQGAPGPTDTQYF
TGCAGTGCTAGAGCCTCGGGACAGGGGGCGCCGGGGCCCACAGATACGCAGTATTTT
>TRBJ2-7|TRBV27|TRBD2|few
CASSSGLAGQNFYEQYF
TGTGCCAGCAGTTCCGGACTAGCGGGACAGAACTTCTACGAGCAGTACTTC
>TRBJ1-2|TRBV21-1|NA|NA
CASGEGYTF
TGTGCCAGCGGGGAAGGCTACACCTTC
>TRBJ2-2|TRBV4-3|NA|few
CASSRGGAGELFF
TGCGCCAGCAGCAGGGGGGGAGCCGGGGAGCTGTTTTTT
>TRBJ2-7|TRBV6-5|TRBD1|NA
CASSWTGRGEQYF
TGTGCCAGCAGCTGGACAGGGCGGGGCGAGCAGTACTTC
>TRBJ2-5|TRBV6-1|NA|few
CASSLAVYQETQYF
TGTGCCAGCAGCTTGGCAGTCTACCAAGAGACCCAGTACTTC